This T cell receptor (beta chain) comes out of a study of blood T cell repertoires in COVID-19. Study context: The study drew acute and convalescent COVID-19 samples from the United States, Italy and Spain. Sources were T cells, B-cell-depleted T cells, or PBMCs; the material itself was cDNA or gDNA.

Trimming took off 2 bases at V and 3 bases at J, with 5 bases between the two ends. The V gene's germline CDR1 is MNHEY and CDR2 SVGEGT. The CDR3 extends over 12 amino acids. This clone was detected once. TCRdb's table, derived via immunoSEQ multiplex PCR, lists solely in-frame clones and lacks some. The sample has roughly 300,000 clones, approximately 84% seen once. This receptor was obtained from a woman in her late teens or twenties who had recovered from COVID-19. Specimen: PBMCs or T cells enriched from blood (not recorded which). The V gene is TRBV6-2 or TRBV6-3, the J gene TRBJ2-7; no clear D gene. CDR3 nucleotide sequence: TGTGCCAGCAGTTACGTTCACTACGAGCAGTACTTC. Translated: CASSYVHYEQYF.